Shown below are 8 T cell receptor beta chains from a single sample sequenced in a study of blood T cell repertoires in COVID-19. Assay used: immunoSEQ multiplex PCR; TCRdb lists only in-frame clones, some missing. This sample yields roughly 250,000 clones, of which around 85% are seen a single time; more than 8% belongs to the top ten. The sequenced material came from peripheral blood. All receptors come from an elderly woman with acute or convalescent COVID-19.

V gene TRBV14 combines with J gene TRBJ1-2; D is uncertain. The CDR3 totals 13 residues. V was pared by 1 base and J by 7 bases, with 10 bases between. The germline V gene has CDR1 SGHDN and CDR2 FVKESK. For the CDR3, the DNA is TGTGCCAGCAGCCAAGCCCCCCTCGGTGGCTACACCTTC. Its translation: CASSQAPLGGYTF.

The V gene is TRBV6-6, the J gene TRBJ1-1; TRBD1 might be the D (6 bases). Deletions cut 6 bases from V and 0 bases from J, with 11 bases between. The CDR3 covers 14 residues. Germline assignment: CDR1 MNHNY and CDR2 SVGAGI (reference sequence). The CDR3 region has the DNA TGTGCCAGCAGGACCGGACAGATGAACACTGAAGCTTTCTTT. Protein: CASRTGQMNTEAFF.

This sequence joins TRBV6-5 and TRBJ1-4, with 10 bases lining up with TRBD1. This CDR3 spans 15 amino acids. Germline CDR1 and CDR2: MNHEY and SVGAGI. Losses at the gene ends were 8 bases for V and 6 bases for J; bases not matched to a gene: 9. In DNA, the CDR3 is TGTGCCAGCGCTGACACCGGGACAGGGGATGAAAAACTGTTTTTT. This sequence encodes CASADTGTGDEKLFF.

The J gene is TRBJ1-2, the V gene TRBV3-1 (or the pseudogene TRBV3-2); D may be TRBD1 (5 bases). The CDR3 has 16 amino acids. CDR1 and CDR2 (germline): LGHDT, YNNKEL (reference sequence). The V end lost 0 bases, the J end lost 4 bases, and 15 bases lay between the germline ends. CDR3 nucleotides: TGTGCCAGCAGCCAAGATAACAGGCGTTTCCTCTATGGCTACACCTTC. Translated, it gives CASSQDNRRFLYGYTF.

The chain joins TRBV5-5 to TRBJ2-7; possibly TRBD1 for D (5 bases). Germline lookup yields CDR1 SGHKS and CDR2 YYEKEE (reference sequence). Trimming pared 1 base from V and 6 bases from J, leaving 11 bases between. CDR3 length: 13 amino acids. CDR3 region: CASSLKAGLEQYF. Written as DNA, the CDR3 is TGTGCCAGCAGCTTGAAGGCAGGGCTCGAGCAGTACTTC.

This clone showed up just a few times. The chain employs TRBV2 and TRBJ1-4, with D possibly TRBD1 on 5 matching bases. The V end was cut by 7 bases, the J end by 2 bases, with 17 bases between. The CDR3 is 16 residues long. Germline V gene lookup returns CDR1 SNHLY and CDR2 FYNNEI. CDR3: CASKQAAGPTNEKLFF. CDR3 in DNA: TGTGCCAGCAAACAGGCGGCAGGTCCTACTAATGAAAAACTGTTTTTT.

The V gene is TRBV7-9, the J gene TRBJ1-1; D is possibly TRBD1 (5 bases). V was trimmed by 5 bases and J by 11 bases, leaving 21 bases between them. The CDR3 is made up of 14 amino acids. CDR1 and CDR2 from the germline V gene are SEHNR and FQNEAQ (reference sequence). CDR3 residues: CASSEGAGPRLAFF. The CDR3 coding sequence is TGTGCCAGCAGCGAAGGGGCAGGGCCGCGACTGGCTTTCTTT.

This clone was counted once. The J gene is TRBJ2-2, the V gene TRBV9; 7 bases line up with TRBD2. The germline gives CDR1 SGDLS, CDR2 YYNGEE. The CDR3 runs 16 residues. V gave up 0 bases and J gave up 5 bases; unmatched junction bases: 7. DNA of the CDR3: TGTGCCAGCAGCGTAGTGTCTAGCGGCCAGACCGGGGAGCTGTTTTTT. Translating gives CASSVVSSGQTGELFF.